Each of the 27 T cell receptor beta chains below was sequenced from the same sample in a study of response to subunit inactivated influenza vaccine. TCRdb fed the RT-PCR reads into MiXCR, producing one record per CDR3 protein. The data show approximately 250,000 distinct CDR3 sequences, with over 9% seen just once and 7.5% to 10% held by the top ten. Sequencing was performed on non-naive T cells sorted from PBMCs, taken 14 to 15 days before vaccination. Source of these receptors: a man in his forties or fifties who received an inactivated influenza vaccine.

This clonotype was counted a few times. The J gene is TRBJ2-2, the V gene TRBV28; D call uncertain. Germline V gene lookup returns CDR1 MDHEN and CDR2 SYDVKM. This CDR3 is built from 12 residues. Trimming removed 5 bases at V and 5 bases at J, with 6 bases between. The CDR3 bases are TGTGCCAGCAGTCCGGTTACCGGGGAGCTGTTTTTT. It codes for CASSPVTGELFF. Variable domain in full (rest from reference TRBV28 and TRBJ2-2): DVKVTQSSRYLVKRTGEKVFLECVQDMDHENMFWYRQDPGLGLRLIYFSYDVKMKEKGDIPEGYSVSREKKERFSLILESASTNQTSMYLCASSPVTGELFFGEGSRLTVL.

CDR3 protein: CATGGQVPYEQYF. In nucleotides, the CDR3 is TGTGCCACTGGGGGACAGGTCCCCTACGAGCAGTACTTC. This chain connects TRBV28 to TRBJ2-7, with 8 nucleotides matching TRBD1. The CDR3 consists of 13 residues. The trim removed 10 bases at V and 2 bases at J, leaving 7 bases unmatched. Germline V CDR1 and CDR2: MDHEN, SYDVKM.

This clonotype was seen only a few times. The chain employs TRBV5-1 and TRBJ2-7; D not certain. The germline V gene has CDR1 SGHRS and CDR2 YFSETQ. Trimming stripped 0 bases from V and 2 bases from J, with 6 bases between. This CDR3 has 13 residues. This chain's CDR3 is CASSLDPTYEQYF. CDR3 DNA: TGCGCCAGCAGCTTGGATCCAACCTACGAGCAGTACTTC.

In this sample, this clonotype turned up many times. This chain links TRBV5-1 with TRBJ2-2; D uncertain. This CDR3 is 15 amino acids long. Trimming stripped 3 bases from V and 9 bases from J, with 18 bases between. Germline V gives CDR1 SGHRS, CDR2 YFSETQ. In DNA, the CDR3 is TGCGCCAGCAGCTGGACCCTAGGGCAACGCCGGGAGCTGTTTTTT. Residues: CASSWTLGQRRELFF.

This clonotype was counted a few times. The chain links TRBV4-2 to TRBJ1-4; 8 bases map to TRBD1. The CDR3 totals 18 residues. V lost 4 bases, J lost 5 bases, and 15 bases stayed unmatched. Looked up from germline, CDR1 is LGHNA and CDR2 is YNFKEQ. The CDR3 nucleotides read TGTGCCAGCAGCCCCCCGGACAGGGAGAACCTGAGGAATGAAAAACTGTTTTTT. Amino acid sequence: CASSPPDRENLRNEKLFF.

The CDR3 DNA reads TGTGCCAGCAGCTTGGCCCTCCCGGCAGGGGCCGGATGGGAAAAACTGTTTTTT. This encodes CASSLALPAGAGWEKLFF. The gene calls are TRBV5-6 and TRBJ1-4; D possibly corresponds to TRBD1 (6 bases). Germline V gene sequence: CDR1 SGHDT, CDR2 YYEEEE. The V end was cut by 0 bases, the J end by 8 bases, with 23 bases between. The CDR3 length is 18 residues.

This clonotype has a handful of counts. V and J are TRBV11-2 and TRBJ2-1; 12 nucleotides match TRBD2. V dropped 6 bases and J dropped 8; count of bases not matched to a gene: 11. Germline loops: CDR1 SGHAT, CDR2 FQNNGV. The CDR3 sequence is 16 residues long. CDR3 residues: CASRLGTSGRSHEQFF. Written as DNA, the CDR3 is TGTGCCAGCAGACTAGGCACTAGCGGGAGGAGCCATGAGCAGTTCTTC.

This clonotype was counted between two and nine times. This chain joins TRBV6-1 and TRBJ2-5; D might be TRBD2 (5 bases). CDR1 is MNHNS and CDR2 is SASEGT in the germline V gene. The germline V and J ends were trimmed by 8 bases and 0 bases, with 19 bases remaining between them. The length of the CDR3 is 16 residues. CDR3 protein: CASGTGSSAHQETQYF. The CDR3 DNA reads TGTGCCAGCGGAACGGGGAGTAGCGCCCACCAAGAGACCCAGTACTTC.

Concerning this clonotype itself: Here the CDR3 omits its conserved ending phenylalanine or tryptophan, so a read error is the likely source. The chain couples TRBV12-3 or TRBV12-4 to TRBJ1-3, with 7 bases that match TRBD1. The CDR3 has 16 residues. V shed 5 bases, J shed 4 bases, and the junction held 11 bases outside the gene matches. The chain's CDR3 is CASSPTDRVLGNTIYL. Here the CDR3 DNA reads TGTGCCAGCAGTCCTACAGACAGGGTTTTAGGAAACACCATATATCTT.

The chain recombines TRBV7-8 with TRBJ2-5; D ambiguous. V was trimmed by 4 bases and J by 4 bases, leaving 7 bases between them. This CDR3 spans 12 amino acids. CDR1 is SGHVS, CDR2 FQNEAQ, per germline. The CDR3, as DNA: TGTGCCAGCAGCTCGGCGAGAGAGACCCAGTACTTC. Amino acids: CASSSARETQYF.

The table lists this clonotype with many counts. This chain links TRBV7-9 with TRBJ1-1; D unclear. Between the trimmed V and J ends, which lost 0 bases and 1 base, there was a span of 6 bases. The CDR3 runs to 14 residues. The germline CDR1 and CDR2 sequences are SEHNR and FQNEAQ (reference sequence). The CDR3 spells CASSLAVANTEAFF. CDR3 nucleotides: TGTGCCAGCAGCTTAGCGGTCGCGAACACTGAAGCTTTCTTT.

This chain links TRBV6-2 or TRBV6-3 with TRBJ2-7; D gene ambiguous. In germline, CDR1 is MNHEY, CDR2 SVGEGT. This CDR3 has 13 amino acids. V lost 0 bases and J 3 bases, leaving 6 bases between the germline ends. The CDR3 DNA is TGTGCCAGCAGTTACTCGATCCTCTACGAGCAGTACTTC. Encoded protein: CASSYSILYEQYF.

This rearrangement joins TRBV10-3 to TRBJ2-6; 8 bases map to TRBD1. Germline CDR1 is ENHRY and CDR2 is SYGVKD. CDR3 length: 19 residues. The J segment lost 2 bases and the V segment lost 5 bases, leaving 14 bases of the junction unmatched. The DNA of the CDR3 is TGTGCCATCAGTTTACGCCGCAGGGGGCTATCTACTGGGGCCAACGTCCTGACTTTC. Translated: CAISLRRRGLSTGANVLTF.

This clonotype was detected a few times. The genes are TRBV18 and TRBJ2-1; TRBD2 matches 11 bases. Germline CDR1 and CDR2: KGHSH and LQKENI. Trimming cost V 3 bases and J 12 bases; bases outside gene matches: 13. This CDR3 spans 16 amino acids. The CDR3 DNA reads TGTGCCAGCTCACCCCTACTAGCGGGGGCTACAACGGCGCAGTTCTTC. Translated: CASSPLLAGATTAQFF.

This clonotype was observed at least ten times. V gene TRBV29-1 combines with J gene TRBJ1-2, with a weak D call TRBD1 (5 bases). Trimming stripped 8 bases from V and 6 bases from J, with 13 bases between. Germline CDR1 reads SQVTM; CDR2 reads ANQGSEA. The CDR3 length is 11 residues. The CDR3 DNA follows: TGCAGCTCGAGGGACGGCGATGGCTACACCTTC. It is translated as CSSRDGDGYTF.

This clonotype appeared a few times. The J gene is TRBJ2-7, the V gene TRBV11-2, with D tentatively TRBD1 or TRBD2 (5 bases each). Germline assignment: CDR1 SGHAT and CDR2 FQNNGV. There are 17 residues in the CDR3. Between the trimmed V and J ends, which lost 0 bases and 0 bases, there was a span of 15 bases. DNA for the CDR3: TGTGCCAGCAGCTTAGATCGTTGGCAGGGAGCCTCCTACGAGCAGTACTTC. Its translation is CASSLDRWQGASYEQYF.

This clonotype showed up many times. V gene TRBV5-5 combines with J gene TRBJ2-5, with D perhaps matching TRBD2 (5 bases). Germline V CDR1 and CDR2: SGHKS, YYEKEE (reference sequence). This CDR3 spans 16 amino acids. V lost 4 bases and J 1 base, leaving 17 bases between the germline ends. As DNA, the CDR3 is TGTGCCAGCAGCATAGCGCCTAGCAAGGGCCAAGAGACCCAGTACTTC. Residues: CASSIAPSKGQETQYF.

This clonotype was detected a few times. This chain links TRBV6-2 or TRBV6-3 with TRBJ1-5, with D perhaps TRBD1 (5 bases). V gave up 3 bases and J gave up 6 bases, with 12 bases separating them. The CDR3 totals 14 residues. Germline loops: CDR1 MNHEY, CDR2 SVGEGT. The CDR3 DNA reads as TGTGCCAGCAGTTATCCCCAGGGCGGTCAGCCCCAGCATTTT. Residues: CASSYPQGGQPQHF.

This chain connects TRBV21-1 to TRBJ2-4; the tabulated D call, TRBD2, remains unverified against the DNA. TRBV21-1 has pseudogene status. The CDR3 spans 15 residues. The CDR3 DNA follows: TGTGCCAGCAGCAAGAGGGTTGAAGTTGAGGACATTCAGTACTTC. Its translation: CASSKRVEVEDIQYF.

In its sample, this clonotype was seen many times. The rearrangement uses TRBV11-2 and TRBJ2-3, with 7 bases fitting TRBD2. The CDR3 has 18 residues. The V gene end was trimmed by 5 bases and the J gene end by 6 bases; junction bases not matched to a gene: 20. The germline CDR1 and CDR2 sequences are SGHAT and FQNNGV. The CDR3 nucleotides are TGTGCCAGCAGCGAGATCCTGACCTGGGGGGGGGATTCGGATACGCAGTATTTT. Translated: CASSEILTWGGDSDTQYF.

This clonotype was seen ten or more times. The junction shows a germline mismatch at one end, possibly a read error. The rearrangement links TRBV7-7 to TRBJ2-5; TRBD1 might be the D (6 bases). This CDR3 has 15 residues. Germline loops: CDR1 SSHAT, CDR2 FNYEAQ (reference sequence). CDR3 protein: CASSLVPGAQETQYF. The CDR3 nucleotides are TGTGCTAGCAGCTTAGTCCCAGGGGCCCAAGAGACCCAGTACTTC.

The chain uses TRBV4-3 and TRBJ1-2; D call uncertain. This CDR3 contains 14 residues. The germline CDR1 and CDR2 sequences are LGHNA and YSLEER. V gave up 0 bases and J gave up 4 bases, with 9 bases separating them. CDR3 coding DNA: TGCGCCAGCAGCCAAGACCCCTCGGGCTATGGCTACACCTTC. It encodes CASSQDPSGYGYTF.

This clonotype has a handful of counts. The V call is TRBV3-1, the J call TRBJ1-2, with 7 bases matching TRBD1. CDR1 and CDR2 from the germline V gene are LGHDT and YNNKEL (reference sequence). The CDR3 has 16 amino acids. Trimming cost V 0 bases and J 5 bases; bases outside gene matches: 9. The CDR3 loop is CASSQESRQGGYGYTF. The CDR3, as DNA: TGTGCCAGCAGCCAAGAGAGTCGGCAGGGGGGTTATGGCTACACCTTC.

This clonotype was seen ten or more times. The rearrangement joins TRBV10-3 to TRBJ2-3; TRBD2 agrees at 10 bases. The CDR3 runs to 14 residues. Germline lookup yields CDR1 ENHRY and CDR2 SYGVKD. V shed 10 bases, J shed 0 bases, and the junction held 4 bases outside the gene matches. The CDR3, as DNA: TGTGCCAGCTGGACTAGCGGCAGCACAGATACGCAGTATTTT. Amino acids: CASWTSGSTDTQYF.

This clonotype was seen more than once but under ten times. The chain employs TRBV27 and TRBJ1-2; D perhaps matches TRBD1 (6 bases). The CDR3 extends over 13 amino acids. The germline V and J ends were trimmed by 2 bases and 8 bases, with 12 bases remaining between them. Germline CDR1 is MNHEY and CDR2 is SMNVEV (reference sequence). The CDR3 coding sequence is TGTGCCAGCAGTTTAGGGGGGGCTGCCGGCTACACCTTC. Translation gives CASSLGGAAGYTF.

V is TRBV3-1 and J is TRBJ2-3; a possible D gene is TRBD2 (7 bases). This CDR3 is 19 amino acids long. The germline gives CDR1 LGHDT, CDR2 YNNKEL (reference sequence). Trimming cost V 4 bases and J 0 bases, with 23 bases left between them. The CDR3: CASSLNGPRGPTSTDTQYF. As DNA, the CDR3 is TGTGCCAGCAGCCTTAACGGACCGCGGGGGCCGACAAGCACAGATACGCAGTATTTT.

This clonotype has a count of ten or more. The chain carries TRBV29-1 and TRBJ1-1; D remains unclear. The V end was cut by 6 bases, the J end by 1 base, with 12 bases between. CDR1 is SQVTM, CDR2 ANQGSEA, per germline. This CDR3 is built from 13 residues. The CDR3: CSVERTQNTEAFF. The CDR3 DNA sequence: TGCAGCGTGGAACGGACCCAGAACACTGAAGCTTTCTTT.